This T cell receptor (beta chain) was identified in a study of T cell clusters in autoimmune cytopenias. Looking at the study overall: Per sample, median TRB depth was about 52,000 reads, yielding a median about 2,500 distinct clonotypes.

One tube held mixed TRB-A and TRB-B primer pools for touch-down PCR. TCRdb reprocessed the multiplex PCR reads, keeping one entry per CDR3 protein, no DNA. The sample table sets out almost 15,000 distinct CDR3 sequences. This CDR3 region has 15 residues. Germline V gene data show CDR1 as KGHDR and CDR2 as SFDVKD. As for this clonotype: Its antigen is unknown.

Each sample's input was about 250 ng genomic DNA, approximately 37,500 genome equivalents. General observations from the study: Compared with active autoimmune hepatitis patients, healthy donors showed 2.5 to 3-fold more exclusive TRB clusters.

Sequenced sample: peripheral blood. The chain joins TRBV24-1 to TRBJ2-3; the D call from TCRdb, TRBD2, cannot be confirmed without DNA. The TCR sequence derives from a human donor with an autoimmune cytopenia or autoimmune hepatitis (not recorded which). CDR3 sequence: CASSGGGSSTDTQYF.